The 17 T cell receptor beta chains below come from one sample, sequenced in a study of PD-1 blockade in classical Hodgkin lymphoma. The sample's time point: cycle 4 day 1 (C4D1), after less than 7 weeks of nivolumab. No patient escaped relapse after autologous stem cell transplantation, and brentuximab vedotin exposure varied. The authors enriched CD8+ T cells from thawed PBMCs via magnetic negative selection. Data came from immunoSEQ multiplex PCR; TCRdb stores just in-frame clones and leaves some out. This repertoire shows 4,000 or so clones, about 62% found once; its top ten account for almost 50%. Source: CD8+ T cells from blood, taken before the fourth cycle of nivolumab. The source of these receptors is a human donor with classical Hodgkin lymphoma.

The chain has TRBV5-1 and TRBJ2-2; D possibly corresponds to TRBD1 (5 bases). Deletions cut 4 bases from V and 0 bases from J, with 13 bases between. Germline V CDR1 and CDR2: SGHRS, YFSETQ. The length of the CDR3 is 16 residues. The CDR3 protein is CASSPRQNPNTGELFF. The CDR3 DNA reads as TGCGCCAGCAGCCCCCGACAGAATCCGAACACCGGGGAGCTGTTTTTT.

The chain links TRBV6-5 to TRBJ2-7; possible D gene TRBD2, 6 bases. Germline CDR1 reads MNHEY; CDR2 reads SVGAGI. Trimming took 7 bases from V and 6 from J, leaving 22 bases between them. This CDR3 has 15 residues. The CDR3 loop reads CASTSFAGLFTEQYF. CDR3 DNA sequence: TGTGCCAGCACCTCGTTTGCGGGGCTATTCACCGAGCAGTACTTC.

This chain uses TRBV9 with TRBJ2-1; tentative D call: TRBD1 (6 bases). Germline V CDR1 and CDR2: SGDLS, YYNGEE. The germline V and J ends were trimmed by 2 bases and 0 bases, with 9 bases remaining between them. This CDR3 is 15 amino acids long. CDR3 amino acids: CASSVGAGSYNEQFF. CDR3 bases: TGTGCCAGCAGCGTGGGGGCCGGCTCCTACAATGAGCAGTTCTTC.

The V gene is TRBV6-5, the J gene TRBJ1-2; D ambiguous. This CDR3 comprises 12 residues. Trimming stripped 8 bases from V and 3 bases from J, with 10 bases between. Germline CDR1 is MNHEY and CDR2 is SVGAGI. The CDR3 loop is CASGEVYYGYTF. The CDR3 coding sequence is TGTGCCAGCGGGGAGGTCTACTATGGCTACACCTTC.

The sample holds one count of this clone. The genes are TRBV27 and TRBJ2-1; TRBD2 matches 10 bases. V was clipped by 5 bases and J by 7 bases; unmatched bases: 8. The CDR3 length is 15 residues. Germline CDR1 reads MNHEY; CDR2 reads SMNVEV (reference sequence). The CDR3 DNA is TGTGCCAGCAGTCTAACGGGACTAGCGTGGAATGAGCAGTTCTTC. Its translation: CASSLTGLAWNEQFF.

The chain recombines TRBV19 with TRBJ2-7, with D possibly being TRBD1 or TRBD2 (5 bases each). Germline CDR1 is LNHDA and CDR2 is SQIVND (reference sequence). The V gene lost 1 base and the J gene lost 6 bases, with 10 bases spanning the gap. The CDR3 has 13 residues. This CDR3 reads CASSIVPGTEQYF. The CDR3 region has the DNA TGTGCCAGTAGTATAGTCCCAGGGACCGAGCAGTACTTC. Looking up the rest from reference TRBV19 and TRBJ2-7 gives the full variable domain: DGGITQSPKYLFRKEGQNVTLSCEQNLNHDAMYWYRQDPGQGLRLIYYSQIVNDFQKGDIAEGYSVSREKKESFPLTVTSAQKNPTAFYLCASSIVPGTEQYFGPGTRLTVT.

CDR3 amino acids: CASSLAVSQGSWIVSRVGYTF. CDR3 bases: TGTGCCAGCAGCTTAGCAGTATCGCAGGGCAGTTGGATTGTGTCTCGCGTTGGCTACACCTTC. The chain couples TRBV7-2 to TRBJ1-2, with D perhaps TRBD1 (5 bases). This CDR3 has 21 residues. V dropped 0 bases and J dropped 7 bases, with 33 bases sitting between them. CDR1 and CDR2 from the germline V gene are SGHTA and FQGNSA. The whole variable domain, filled in from reference TRBV7-2 and TRBJ1-2, reads GAGVSQSPSNKVTEKGKDVELRCDPISGHTALYWYRQSLGQGLEFLIYFQGNSAPDKSGLPSDRFSAERTGGSVSTLTIQRTQQEDSAVYLCASSLAVSQGSWIVSRVGYTFGSGTRLTVV.

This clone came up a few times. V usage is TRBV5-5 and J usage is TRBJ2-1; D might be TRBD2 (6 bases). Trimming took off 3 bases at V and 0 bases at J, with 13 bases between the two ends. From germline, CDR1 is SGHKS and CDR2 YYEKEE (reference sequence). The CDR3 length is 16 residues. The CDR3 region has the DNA TGTGCCAGCAGCTGGGAGTTAGCGGACTCCTACAATGAGCAGTTCTTC. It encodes CASSWELADSYNEQFF.

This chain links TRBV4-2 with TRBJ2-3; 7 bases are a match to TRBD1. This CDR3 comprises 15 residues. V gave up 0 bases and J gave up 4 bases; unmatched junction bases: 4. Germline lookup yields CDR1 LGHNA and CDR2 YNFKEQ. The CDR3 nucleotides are TGTGCCAGCAGCCAAGAAGCTACAGGGGCAGATACGCAGTATTTT. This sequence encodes CASSQEATGADTQYF.

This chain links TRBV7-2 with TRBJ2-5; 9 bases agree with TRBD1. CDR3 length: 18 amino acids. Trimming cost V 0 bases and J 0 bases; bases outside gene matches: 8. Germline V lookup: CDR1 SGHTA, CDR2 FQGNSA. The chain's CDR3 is CASSLALWDRADQETQYF. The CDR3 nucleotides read TGTGCCAGCAGCTTAGCGCTGTGGGACAGGGCTGACCAAGAGACCCAGTACTTC.

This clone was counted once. CDR3 in amino acids: CASSLQGSHEQYF. The CDR3 region has the DNA TGTGCCAGCAGCCTACAGGGAAGCCACGAGCAGTACTTC. The rearrangement links TRBV14 to TRBJ2-7, with a tentative D call TRBD1 (6 bases). CDR1 is SGHDN, CDR2 FVKESK, per germline. With 4 bases removed from V and 5 bases from J, the gap between germline ends came to 12 bases. This CDR3 has 13 residues.

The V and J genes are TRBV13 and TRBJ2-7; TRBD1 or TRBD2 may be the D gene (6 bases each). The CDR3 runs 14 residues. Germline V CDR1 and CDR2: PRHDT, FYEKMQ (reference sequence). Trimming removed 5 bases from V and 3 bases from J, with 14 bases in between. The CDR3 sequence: CASSAEGGNYEQYF. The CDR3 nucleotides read TGTGCCAGCAGCGCCGAGGGGGGAAACTACGAGCAGTACTTC.

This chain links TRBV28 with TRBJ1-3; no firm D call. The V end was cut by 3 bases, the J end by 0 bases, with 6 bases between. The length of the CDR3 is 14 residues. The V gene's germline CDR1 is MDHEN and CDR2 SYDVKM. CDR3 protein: CASSFGTSGNTIYF. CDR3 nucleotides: TGTGCCAGCAGTTTCGGCACCTCTGGAAACACCATATATTTT.

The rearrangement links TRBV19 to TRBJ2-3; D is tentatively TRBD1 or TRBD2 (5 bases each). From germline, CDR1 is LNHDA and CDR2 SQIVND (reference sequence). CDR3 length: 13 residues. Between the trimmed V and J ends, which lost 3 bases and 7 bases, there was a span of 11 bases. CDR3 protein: CASSMGRPHTQYF. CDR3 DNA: TGTGCCAGTAGTATGGGACGGCCCCATACGCAGTATTTT.

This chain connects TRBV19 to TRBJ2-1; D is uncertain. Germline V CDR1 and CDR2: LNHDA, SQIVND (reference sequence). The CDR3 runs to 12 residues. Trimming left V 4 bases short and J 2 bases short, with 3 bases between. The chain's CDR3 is CASSTAYNEQFF. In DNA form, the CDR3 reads TGTGCCAGTAGTACGGCCTACAATGAGCAGTTCTTC.

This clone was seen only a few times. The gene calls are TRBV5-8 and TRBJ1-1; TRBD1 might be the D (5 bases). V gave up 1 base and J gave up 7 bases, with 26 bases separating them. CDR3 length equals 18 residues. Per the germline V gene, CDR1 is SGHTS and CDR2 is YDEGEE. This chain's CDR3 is CASSLWGSRRGEAFEAFF. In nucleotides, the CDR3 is TGTGCCAGCAGCTTGTGGGGGTCAAGGAGAGGGGAGGCCTTTGAAGCTTTCTTT.

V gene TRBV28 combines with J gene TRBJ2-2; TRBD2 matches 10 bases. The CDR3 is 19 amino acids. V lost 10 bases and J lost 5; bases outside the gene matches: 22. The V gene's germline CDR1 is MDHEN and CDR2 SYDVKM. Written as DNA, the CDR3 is TGTGCCACCGGAAAACCGTGGGGATCTAGCGGGAGTTTGACCGGGGAGCTGTTTTTT. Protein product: CATGKPWGSSGSLTGELFF.